A selection of T cell receptor beta chains follows, all from one sample in a study of blood T cell repertoires in COVID-19. The table came from immunoSEQ multiplex PCR; TCRdb's copy has only in-frame clones and leaves some out. This sample has about 97,000 clones, with around nine tenths found just once. The sequencing input was peripheral blood. These receptors were collected from a man over 45 with active or convalescent COVID-19. CDR3s include the opening cysteine and the closing phenylalanine or tryptophan. The order of the fields is D gene, J gene, V gene, clone size, CDR3 DNA, CDR3 protein. D genes are given only for firm matches. Clone size appears in some rows only: once, few, many, or a class for an expanded clone.

.	TRBJ2-2	TRBV5-5	.	TGTGCCAGCAGCTTGTCCACAGGGCAGAACACCGGGGAGCTGTTTTTT	CASSLSTGQNTGELFF
TRBD2	TRBJ2-1	TRBV19	.	TGTGCCAGTAGTCCGGGACTAGCGGGGAGTAATGAGCAGTTCTTC	CASSPGLAGSNEQFF
TRBD2	TRBJ2-3	TRBV6-5	.	TGTGCCAGCAGCAGGACTAGCGGGGTGACAGATACGCAGTATTTT	CASSRTSGVTDTQYF
.	TRBJ1-2	TRBV4-1	.	TGCGCCAGCAGCCGAGCTGACAGGAACGATGGCTACACCTTC	CASSRADRNDGYTF
TRBD1	TRBJ1-5	TRBV28	.	TGTGCCAGCAGTTTAAAGGGGACAGGCCCCTATAGCAATCAGCCCCAGCATTTT	CASSLKGTGPYSNQPQHF
TRBD1	TRBJ1-2	TRBV5-1	.	TGCGCCAGCAGCTTGGGGGGGACAGGGCCGCATGGCTACACCTTC	CASSLGGTGPHGYTF
TRBD1	TRBJ2-7	TRBV19	.	TGTGCCAGTAGCCCCTCCGGGACAGACTACGAGCAGTACTTC	CASSPSGTDYEQYF
.	TRBJ2-2	TRBV5-1	once	TGCGCCAGCAGCTTAGGAGGGGCTAACACCGGGGAGCTGTTTTTT	CASSLGGANTGELFF
TRBD2	TRBJ2-1	TRBV3-1/TRBV3-2	.	TGTGCCAGCAGCCGCCGACTAGCGGGGGGGGATGAGCAGTTCTTC	CASSRRLAGGDEQFF
.	TRBJ1-6	TRBV15	.	TGTGCCACCAGCAGAGATAGAAATTCACCCCTCCACTTT	CATSRDRNSPLHF
.	TRBJ2-1	TRBV10-2	.	TGCGCCAGCAGTGATACCCCCTCTCTCGGAGATGAGCAGTTCTTC	CASSDTPSLGDEQFF
TRBD1	TRBJ2-2	TRBV5-4	once	TGTGCCAGCAGCATGCCCGGGACAGGGGCGGGGGAGCTGTTTTTT	CASSMPGTGAGELFF